This T cell receptor (beta chain) was recorded in a study of blood T cell repertoires in COVID-19. At the level of the study: PBMCs, B-cell-depleted T cells, or T cells were the source of the cDNA or gDNA that made up the material.

Using immunoSEQ multiplex PCR, the repertoire was profiled, and TCRdb retains in-frame clones only, with some absent. This sample carries roughly 76,000 clones, roughly 85% of them seen once, and the ten largest clones take 36%. Unmatched junction bases numbered 5, after V lost 6 bases and J lost 6 bases. The length of the CDR3 is 12 residues. CDR1 and CDR2 from the germline V gene are SQVTM and ANQGSEA. This rearrangement joins TRBV29-1 to TRBJ1-1; 9 bases agree with TRBD1. Sequenced sample: peripheral blood. The sequence came from an older woman with acute or convalescent COVID-19. Here the CDR3 DNA reads TGCAGCGTCCTACAGGGGGCCTCTGAAGCTTTCTTT. Its translation: CSVLQGASEAFF. Supplemented by reference TRBV29-1 and TRBJ1-1, the full variable domain reads SAVISQKPSRDICQRGTSLTIQCQVDSQVTMMFWYRQQPGQSLTLIATANQGSEATYESGFVIDKFPISRPNLTFSTLTVSNMSPEDSSIYLCSVLQGASEAFFGQGTRLTVV.